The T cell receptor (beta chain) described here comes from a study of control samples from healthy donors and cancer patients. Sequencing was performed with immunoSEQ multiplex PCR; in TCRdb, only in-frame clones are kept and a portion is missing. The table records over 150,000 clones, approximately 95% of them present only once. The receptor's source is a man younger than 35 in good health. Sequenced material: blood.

The CDR3: CASSPEGWEAFF. DNA for the CDR3: TGTGCCAGCTCACCAGAGGGGTGGGAAGCTTTCTTT. The rearrangement links TRBV18 to TRBJ1-1; D perhaps matches TRBD1 (5 bases). The germline V and J ends were trimmed by 2 bases and 8 bases, with 9 bases remaining between them. The CDR3 spans 12 residues. CDR1 KGHSH and CDR2 LQKENI come from the germline V gene. The whole variable domain, remainder taken from reference TRBV18 and TRBJ1-1, is NAGVMQNPRHLVRRRGQEARLRCSPMKGHSHVYWYRQLPEEGLKFMVYLQKENIIDESGMPKERFSAEFPKEGPSILRIQQVVRGDSAAYFCASSPEGWEAFFGQGTRLTVV.